This T cell receptor beta chain was recovered during a study of CD8 T cells in ankylosing spondylitis. Turning to this clonotype: Its specificity is not known.

J gave up 6 bases and V 11 bases, and 10 bases lay outside the gene matches. The CDR3 loop spans 13 amino acids. Germline V gives CDR1 SGHTA, CDR2 FQGTGA. Researchers built TCR beta libraries using quantitative 5'-RACE with molecular barcodes. TCRdb processed the 5' RACE reads anew with MiXCR; each CDR3 protein has one entry. This table has more than 300,000 distinct CDR3 sequences, under 8.5% appearing once. Findings and limits, study-wide: Disease-linked clones proved CD8+ and comparatively uncommon in peripheral blood. Disease-linked clones reportedly showed significant enrichment in matched ankylosing spondylitis synovial fluid. It appeared that ankylosing spondylitis blood was characterized by a TCR beta motif of about 8 highly homologous variants.

The J gene is TRBJ1-5, the V gene TRBV7-3; TRBD1 agrees at 7 bases. The sequence was collected from a male donor with ankylosing spondylitis. Material for sequencing was blood, either unsorted or a sorted T cell fraction (not recorded which). The CDR3, as DNA: TGTGCCTGTCACAGGGGAAGCGGTCAGCCCCAGCATTTT. Encoded protein: CACHRGSGQPQHF.